This T cell receptor (beta chain) comes out of a study of T-cell memory formation after mild COVID-19 (dated by TCRdb to the early 2020s). For the study in its entirety: TCR sequence clusters from the two donors were found to be largely donor specific. T-cell clones expanding and contracting after mild COVID-19 in two donors were tracked by longitudinal TCRalpha and TCRbeta repertoire sequencing. The cohort comprised two young, previously healthy adult volunteers, one female and one male. The paper's findings and limits, for the study overall: SARS-CoV-2 specificity of the second-wave clones peaking on day 37 was not confirmed. The study covered only a couple of mild cases, and larger cohorts including severe cases with pre-infection samples were considered necessary. Contracting CD4+ clones were located mainly in the CM and EM memory subsets, whereas CD8+ clones were found to be enriched in EMRA. Clones that contracted from day 15 to 85 showed balanced CD4/CD8 phenotypes, whereas a second wave of clones that expanded from day 15 to 37 leaned towards CD4+. Some responding clones were detected in pre-infection memory, which suggested that pre-existing cross-reactive memory T cells had joined the SARS-CoV-2 response.

Sequenced on an Illumina NovaSeq 6000. Using 5'RACE with constant-segment primers, TCRalpha and TCRbeta cDNA libraries were constructed, with sample barcodes and unique molecular identifiers added in the process. RNA was extracted from every sample with Trizol reagent. The libraries were amplified in two PCR steps, and the second step added a second sample barcode and Illumina TruSeq adapters. Sequencing of the libraries was done on an Illumina NovaSeq, producing 2 x 150 bp paired-end reads. Under the source paper's analysis protocol: With migec v1.2.7, reads were demultiplexed and then collapsed into UMI-guided consensus sequences. Using mixcr v2.1.11, the UMI consensuses were aligned to TRA and TRB V and J templates and assembled into clonotypes. A clonotype was counted as expanded or contracted only when both edgeR and NoisET called the clonotype significant, with the noise models trained on biological replicates. edgeR calls used a false discovery rate-adjusted p below 0.01 and a log2 fold-change threshold of 1. As an exploratory analysis of dynamics, max-normalized trajectories of the 1000 most abundant clonotypes were examined by PCA with hierarchical clustering. Separately sequenced CD4+ and CD8+ repertoires were used to assign a CD4 or CD8 phenotype to each responding clone. The public reads were run again by TCRdb, first through fastp at Q25 and then through MiXCR, and only productive beta chains were kept. One record per CDR3 amino acid sequence lists the most common genes and DNA. The V and J calls and clone size come from TCRdb's table, not from the authors' own analysis. This sample lists 300,000 to 400,000 distinct CDR3 sequences; 28% were detected once. 13% of the sample rests with the top ten.

PBMCs were isolated by Ficoll-Paque density gradient centrifugation. This clonotype has just a few counts. Its specific antigen is unknown. Base-call qualities are not available, and no considerably larger clone is one nucleotide away. Here V drops 0 bases and J drops 5 bases, and the junction holds 1 base not matched to any gene. The CDR3 numbers 14 residues from cysteine through phenylalanine. The kept DNA is CDR3 alone, 42 bases in frame from the first base. Sequenced: PBMCs or a T cell subset sorted from them (not recorded which). The V and J segments used are TRBV12-3 or TRBV12-4 and TRBJ2-3; the junction holds 8 bases that match TRBD2. The sequence was collected from an adult woman who had mild COVID-19 (a few samples of this study predate the infection). The sample titles of this study are shuffled in the database, so cell type and time point are left out; the donor was told from shared clones. The DNA sequence is given as TGTGCCAGCAGTTTAGCCGGGGGGGAAGATACGCAGTATTTT. Its product reads: CASSLAGGEDTQYF.